This TCR beta chain is from a study of glioma-infiltrating T cells after dendritic cell vaccination (dated by TCRdb to about 2016). With respect to the entire study: The cohort included approximately 15 glioblastoma patients drawn from Phase I and II dendritic cell vaccination trials, of whom 9 were newly diagnosed and 6 had recurrent disease. Between the early 2000s and the early 2010s, patients were given autologous tumor lysate-pulsed dendritic cell vaccination. The vaccine was prepared from monocyte-derived dendritic cells that were cultured for approximately seven days with IL-4 and GM-CSF and then pulsed overnight with autologous tumor lysate. Survival after dendritic cell vaccination was correlated with TCR sequencing metrics such as TIL content and the overlap between tumor and blood repertoires. Tumor-infiltrating lymphocyte content was quantified and tumor and blood repertoires were compared in dendritic cell-vaccinated glioblastoma patients by deep sequencing of TCR beta CDR3 regions. Each patient got three intradermal injections of the dendritic cell vaccine, spaced at biweekly intervals, in the arm below the axilla.

Selection of patients required sufficient residual fresh-frozen tumor tissue and over two years of available survival data. Although molecular status otherwise differed among the glioblastoma patients, no patient had an isocitrate dehydrogenase mutation. PBMC were collected before vaccination, two weeks after the third vaccination, and at tumor progression if progression occurred. The Qiagen DNeasy Blood extraction Kit was used to extract genomic DNA. Summary of the overall study and its limitations: No direct relationship between TCR clonality and survival was found, suggesting that a diverse polyclonal response may matter. The three-group TCR overlap response model was characterized as speculative, and prospective validation of the model was stated to be required. The cohort was small and heterogeneous, and full blood and tumor sets were available for few patients, with initial-recurrent tumor pairs available for even fewer patients. After dendritic cell vaccination, a higher estimated pretreatment TIL content predicted longer time to progression and longer overall survival.

The germline V gene (reference sequence) sets CDR1 to WNHNN and CDR2 to SYGVQD. The CDR3, cysteine through phenylalanine, is 16 amino acids long. Just CDR3 DNA is preserved here, 48 bases in frame from base 1. Between the V and J ends, shortened by 0 bases and 0 bases respectively, the junction contains 11 bases. Comment on this clone: No antigen is known for it. No much larger clone is present one base from it, and per-base qualities are unavailable.

The immunoSEQ assay amplified TCRB CDR3 regions from about 2 micrograms of genomic DNA, or from all available DNA when less than that amount was available. The multiplex PCR employed 60 forward primers targeting TCR V beta segments and 13 reverse primers targeting J beta segments. To estimate the number of reads per starting template, synthetic control templates were added to each sample at limiting dilution. Sequencing produced 87 bp reads on the Illumina HiSeq System. The published analysis was carried out like this. PCR and sequencing errors were removed by a nearest neighbor algorithm that merged closely related sequences. TCR overlap was measured as the percentage of unique tumor TCR beta sequences that were also present in the peripheral blood of the same patient. Drawn from immuneACCESS, this table holds only the in-frame rearrangements with V and J called that TCRdb kept. Clones are partly lost; checked studies trace under half to an unresolved V gene and leave the rest unexplained. V and J calls and clone size are as listed in that table; D and trimming were resolved from the DNA. The sample table holds 55,000 to 70,000 clones, of which 75% to 85% were seen once. The ten top clones hold under 10% of the sample.

This sequence was found in a human donor with glioblastoma. Sequencing used blood, obtained before dendritic cell vaccination. Recombination joined TRBV10-1 with TRBJ1-2; too little of a D gene remains to name it. The bases are TGCGCCAGCAGTGAGTCACCTAAAGCGGCTAACTATGGCTACACCTTC. This sequence encodes CASSESPKAANYGYTF.